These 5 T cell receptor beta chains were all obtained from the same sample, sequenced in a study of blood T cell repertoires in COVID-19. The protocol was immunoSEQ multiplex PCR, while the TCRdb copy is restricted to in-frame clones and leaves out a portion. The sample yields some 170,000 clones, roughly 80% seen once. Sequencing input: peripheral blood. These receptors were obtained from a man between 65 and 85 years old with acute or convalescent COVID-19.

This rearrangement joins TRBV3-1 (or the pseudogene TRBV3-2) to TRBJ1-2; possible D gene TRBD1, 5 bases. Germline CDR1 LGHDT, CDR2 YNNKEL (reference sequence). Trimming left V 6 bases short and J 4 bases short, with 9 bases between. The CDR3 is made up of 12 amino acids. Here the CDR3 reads CASRGDLYGYTF. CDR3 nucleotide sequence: TGTGCCAGCAGAGGGGATCTCTATGGCTACACCTTC.

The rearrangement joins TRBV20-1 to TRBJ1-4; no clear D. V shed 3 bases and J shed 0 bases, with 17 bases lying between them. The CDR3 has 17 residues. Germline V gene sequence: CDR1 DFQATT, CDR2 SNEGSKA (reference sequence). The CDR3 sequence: CSASFFQADSTNEKLFF. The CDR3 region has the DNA TGCAGTGCTAGTTTTTTCCAGGCAGATTCAACTAATGAAAAACTGTTTTTT.

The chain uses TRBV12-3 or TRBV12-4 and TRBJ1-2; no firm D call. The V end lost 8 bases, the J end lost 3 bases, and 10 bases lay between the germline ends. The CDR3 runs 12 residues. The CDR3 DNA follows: TGTGCCAGCTCAGGTGGTTACTATGGCTACACCTTC. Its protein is CASSGGYYGYTF.

CDR3 amino acids: CASRIAGGVYNEQFF. The CDR3 DNA reads as TGTGCCAGCCGAATAGCGGGGGGGGTGTACAATGAGCAGTTCTTC. The chain links TRBV2 to TRBJ2-1, with 11 bases fitting TRBD2. The CDR3 length is 15 residues. Per the germline V gene, CDR1 is SNHLY and CDR2 is FYNNEI. V lost 8 bases and J lost 4; bases outside the gene matches: 7.

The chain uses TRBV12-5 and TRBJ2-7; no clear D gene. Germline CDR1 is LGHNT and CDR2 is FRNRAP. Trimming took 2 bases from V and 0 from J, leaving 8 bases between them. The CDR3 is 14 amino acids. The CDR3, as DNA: TGTGCTAGTGGTTTGATTCCGGGCTCCTACGAGCAGTACTTC. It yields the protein CASGLIPGSYEQYF.